Listed here are 18 T cell receptor beta chains from one sample, sequenced in a study of post-analysis software for immune sequencing data. Their cognate antigens are unknown. Whole-study findings and limits: A handful of TRBV segments, including TRBV5-6, TRBV5-1 and TRBV20-1, were more frequent in patients than controls.

Libraries were made from TCR beta cDNA, and they carried unique molecular identifiers. TCRdb ran MiXCR on the PCR reads and lists one entry per CDR3 protein. In the table there are almost 700,000 distinct CDR3 sequences, roughly three fifths of which are singletons. The sample comprised blood. These TCRs come from a girl aged 2 to 9 with multiple sclerosis.

V is TRBV20-1 and J is TRBJ2-3; TRBD2 matches at 9 bases. CDR1 and CDR2 (germline): DFQATT, SNEGSKA (reference sequence). CDR3 length: 13 amino acids. This CDR3 reads CSVAGVGADTQYF. CDR3 in DNA: TGCAGCGTAGCGGGAGTGGGGGCAGATACGCAGTATTTT.

The chain couples TRBV29-1 to TRBJ1-1, with D maybe TRBD1 (5 bases). Between the trimmed V and J ends, which lost 4 bases and 0 bases, there was a span of 12 bases. This CDR3 comprises 14 residues. CDR1 and CDR2 (germline): SQVTM, ANQGSEA. In nucleotides, the CDR3 is TGCAGCGTTGTGAGGCAGGACATGAACACTGAAGCTTTCTTT. It encodes CSVVRQDMNTEAFF.

The rearrangement uses TRBV12-3 or TRBV12-4 and TRBJ1-1; 11 nucleotides match TRBD1. Trimming at V came to 5 bases and at J to 6 bases, leaving 11 bases not matched to a gene. The CDR3 totals 16 residues. CDR3 nucleotide sequence: TGTGCCAGCAGTCACACCCCAGGACAGGGGGCCTCTGAAGCTTTCTTT. Amino acid sequence: CASSHTPGQGASEAFF.

This chain links TRBV27 with TRBJ2-3; D is possibly TRBD2 (5 bases). The CDR3 has 15 amino acids. Deletions cut 5 bases from V and 5 bases from J, with 17 bases between. Germline V CDR1 and CDR2: MNHEY, SMNVEV (reference sequence). The CDR3 nucleotides read TGTGCCAGCAGTCCCCCCGGACTGGTTAGAGATACGCAGTATTTT. Its protein is CASSPPGLVRDTQYF.

This rearrangement joins TRBV5-1 to TRBJ1-5; D is possibly TRBD1 (5 bases). The CDR3 is made up of 13 amino acids. Per the germline V gene, CDR1 is SGHRS and CDR2 is YFSETQ. Deletions cut 0 bases from V and 8 bases from J, with 9 bases between. CDR3: CASSLALGEPQHF. CDR3 sequence (DNA): TGCGCCAGCAGCTTGGCCTTGGGGGAGCCCCAGCATTTT.

This clonotype was found a few times. The CDR3 coding sequence is TGTGCCAGCAGCGGCCAGACAGGGGGTAGAAACATTCAGTACTTC. The encoded protein is CASSGQTGGRNIQYF. The rearrangement uses TRBV7-2 and TRBJ2-4; TRBD1 aligns across 9 bases. The V and J ends lost 5 bases and 6 bases, in that order; junction bases with no gene match: 8. Germline-derived CDR1 and CDR2 are SGHTA and FQGNSA. The length of the CDR3 is 15 residues. Together with reference TRBV7-2 and TRBJ2-4, the CDR3 gives the full variable domain: GAGVSQSPSNKVTEKGKDVELRCDPISGHTALYWYRQSLGQGLEFLIYFQGNSAPDKSGLPSDRFSAERTGGSVSTLTIQRTQQEDSAVYLCASSGQTGGRNIQYFGAGTRLSVL.

This clonotype was picked up one time. The J gene is TRBJ2-4, the V gene TRBV3-1; the D is unclear. The CDR3 runs to 13 residues. Per the germline V gene, CDR1 is LGHDT and CDR2 is YNNKEL (reference sequence). Trimming cost V 1 base and J 8 bases, with 9 bases left between them. The DNA of the CDR3 is TGTGCCAGCAGCCAAGCCAGAGGTGACATTCAGTACTTC. The encoded protein is CASSQARGDIQYF.

The gene calls are TRBV27 and TRBJ2-7; unclear D gene. V lost 4 bases and J lost 2, with 12 bases in between. CDR1 and CDR2 (germline): MNHEY, SMNVEV (reference sequence). The length of the CDR3 is 14 residues. CDR3 region: CASSWALEAYEQYF. The CDR3 DNA is TGTGCCAGCAGTTGGGCCCTGGAAGCCTACGAGCAGTACTTC.

This chain links TRBV5-1 with TRBJ2-1; D is possibly TRBD2 (5 bases). V was shortened by 4 bases and J by 8 bases, with 19 bases between the two germline ends. The CDR3 is made up of 15 amino acids. CDR1 SGHRS and CDR2 YFSETQ come from the germline V gene. The CDR3 region has the DNA TGCGCCAGCAGCCAAAGACGGGGTTCGACCGATGAGCAGTTCTTC. Its translation: CASSQRRGSTDEQFF.

In its sample, this clonotype was seen a few times. The chain couples TRBV5-1 to TRBJ2-3; either TRBD1 or TRBD2 may fit D (5 bases each). The germline V gene has CDR1 SGHRS and CDR2 YFSETQ. Trimming left V 1 base short and J 4 bases short, with 16 bases between. The CDR3 loop spans 16 amino acids. The CDR3 DNA follows: TGCGCCAGCAGCTTGAAGATGTTCAGGGACCCAGATACGCAGTATTTT. Translated: CASSLKMFRDPDTQYF.

Here the CDR3 DNA reads TGTGCCAGCAGCTTACTGGCTGGCTACACCTTC. This codes for CASSLLAGYTF. The chain couples TRBV7-9 to TRBJ1-2; D remains ambiguous. The CDR3 is made up of 11 amino acids. Between the trimmed V and J ends, which lost 2 bases and 7 bases, there was a span of 5 bases. Germline V gene data show CDR1 as SEHNR and CDR2 as FQNEAQ (reference sequence). Full variable domain (rest looked up from reference TRBV7-9 and TRBJ1-2): DTGVSQNPRHKITKRGQNVTFRCDPISEHNRLYWYRQTLGQGPEFLTYFQNEAQLEKSRLLSDRFSAERPKGSFSTLEIQRTEQGDSAMYLCASSLLAGYTFGSGTRLTVV.

The rearrangement joins TRBV7-9 to TRBJ1-5; 7 bases agree with TRBD1. Looked up from germline, CDR1 is SEHNR and CDR2 is FQNEAQ (reference sequence). This CDR3 contains 16 residues. Trimming removed 4 bases from V and 3 bases from J; junction bases left unmatched: 9. CDR3 bases: TGTGCCAGCAGCTATACCGAGACAGGGATCAATCAGCCCCAGCATTTT. Translation: CASSYTETGINQPQHF.

The CDR3 DNA is TGTGCCAGCAGTACCGGCGTCGCAGAGCAGTACTTC. Protein: CASSTGVAEQYF. This chain connects TRBV27 to TRBJ2-7; D remains unclear. The CDR3 runs to 12 residues. Trimming removed 5 bases from V and 7 bases from J, with 12 bases in between. Germline V CDR1 and CDR2: MNHEY, SMNVEV (reference sequence).

The chain is built from TRBV6-2 or TRBV6-3 and TRBJ2-7; possible D gene TRBD1, 5 bases. CDR3 length: 13 residues. The ends were cut back, 6 bases at V and 0 bases at J, with 9 bases in the middle. CDR1 is MNHEY and CDR2 is SVGEGT in the germline V gene. CDR3 in DNA: TGTGCCAGCAGACCGACAGCCTCCTACGAGCAGTACTTC. Its translation is CASRPTASYEQYF.

A few counts support this clonotype. The rearrangement links TRBV29-1 to TRBJ2-1, with TRBD1 identical over 9 bases. CDR3 length equals 13 residues. The ends lost 7 bases at V and 9 bases at J; junction bases unmatched: 10. Germline loops: CDR1 SQVTM, CDR2 ANQGSEA. The CDR3 DNA reads TGCAGCGCCGACGGGACAGGGTCAGGTGAGCAGTTCTTC. Its translation: CSADGTGSGEQFF.

This chain uses TRBV11-2 with TRBJ2-7; 7 bases are a match to TRBD1. With 3 bases clipped from V and 4 bases from J, the junction kept 9 bases outside the gene matches. Germline CDR1 and CDR2: SGHAT and FQNNGV. The CDR3 sequence is 15 residues long. The CDR3 bases are TGTGCCAGCAGCTTTATGGGGGACAGACCTTACGAGCAGTACTTC. It codes for CASSFMGDRPYEQYF.

The rearrangement joins TRBV20-1 to TRBJ2-1, with 12 nucleotides matching TRBD2. The CDR3 sequence is 14 residues long. The V and J ends lost 5 bases and 6 bases, in that order; junction bases with no gene match: 5. Germline V gene sequence: CDR1 DFQATT, CDR2 SNEGSKA (reference sequence). CDR3 sequence (DNA): TGCAGTGCTCAACTAGCGGGAGGAGCCAATGAGCAGTTCTTC. Protein: CSAQLAGGANEQFF.

This clonotype was seen a handful of times. The V and J genes are TRBV24-1 and TRBJ2-3; weak D call: TRBD2 (7 bases). CDR3 length: 14 amino acids. Trimming shortened V by 9 bases and J by 4 bases, and 16 bases separated the two germline ends. The V gene's germline CDR1 is KGHDR and CDR2 SFDVKD. The DNA of the CDR3 is TGTGCCACCTCCGAAGGGGGAGGGTCAGATACGCAGTATTTT. This codes for CATSEGGGSDTQYF.